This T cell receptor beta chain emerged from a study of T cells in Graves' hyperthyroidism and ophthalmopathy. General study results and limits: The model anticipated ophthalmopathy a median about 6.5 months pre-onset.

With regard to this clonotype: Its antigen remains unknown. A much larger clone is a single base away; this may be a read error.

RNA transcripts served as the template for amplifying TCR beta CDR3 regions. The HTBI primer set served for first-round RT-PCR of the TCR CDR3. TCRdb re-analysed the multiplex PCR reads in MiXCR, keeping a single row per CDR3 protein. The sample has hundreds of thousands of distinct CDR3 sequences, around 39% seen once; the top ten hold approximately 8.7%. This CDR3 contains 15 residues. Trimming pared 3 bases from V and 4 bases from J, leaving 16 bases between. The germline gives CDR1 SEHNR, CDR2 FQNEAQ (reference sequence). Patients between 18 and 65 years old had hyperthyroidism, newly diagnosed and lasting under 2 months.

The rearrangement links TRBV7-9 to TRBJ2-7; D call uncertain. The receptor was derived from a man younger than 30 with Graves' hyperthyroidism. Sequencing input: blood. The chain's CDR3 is CASSLGTHSPYEQYF. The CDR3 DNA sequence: TGTGCCAGCAGCTTGGGCACTCATAGCCCGTACGAGCAGTACTTC.